The clone carrying this TCR beta chain was counted only a few times. Its antigen is undetermined. These data are taken from a study of beta chain features in type 1 diabetes. About 100 mL of blood, on average, came from one heparinised draw per donor. Investigators reverse transcribed all isolated RNA, so they sequenced expressed TCRB transcripts. Assay used: immunoSEQ multiplex PCR; TCRdb lists only in-frame clones, some missing. The sample records 130,000 to 150,000 clones, under 60% being singletons. The CDR3 extends over 14 amino acids. After removal of 5 bases from V and 2 bases from J, the junction contained 5 bases not matched to a gene. CDR1 MDHEN and CDR2 SYDVKM come from the germline V gene. Study-wide results and limits: Type 1 diabetes patients showed fewer insertions and more deletions at VDJ junctions. A greater similarity of naive, central memory and Treg TCRB repertoires was seen among patients than among healthy donors.

The sequenced sample was Tregs from blood. The rearrangement links TRBV28 to TRBJ1-1; TRBD1 matches at 7 bases. The receptor was isolated from a man aged 18 to 30 in good health. The CDR3: CASSQRQGNTEAFF. The CDR3 bases are TGTGCCAGCAGTCAGAGACAGGGAAACACTGAAGCTTTCTTT.